Listed here are 5 T cell receptor beta chains from one sample, sequenced in a study of T cells in Graves' hyperthyroidism and ophthalmopathy. The investigators amplified TCR beta CDR3 regions from RNA transcripts. The HTBI primer set was used in a first-round RT-PCR of the TCR CDR3. TCRdb independently ran MiXCR on the multiplex PCR reads; one entry per CDR3 protein. Altogether 600,000 to 700,000 distinct CDR3 sequences are present, around 15% being singletons, with the ten largest covering approximately 4.2%. The sequencing input was blood. These receptors all come from a woman aged 40 to 50 with Graves' ophthalmopathy.

This clonotype showed up many times. V usage is TRBV28 and J usage is TRBJ1-1, with 7 bases fitting TRBD1. Germline CDR1 reads MDHEN; CDR2 reads SYDVKM. The CDR3 is 13 amino acids. V gave up 11 bases and J gave up 5 bases; unmatched junction bases: 11. Here the CDR3 reads CALPGTVVTEAFF. The CDR3 coding sequence is TGTGCCCTCCCCGGGACAGTGGTAACTGAAGCTTTCTTT. Complete variable domain (other parts from reference TRBV28 and TRBJ1-1): DVKVTQSSRYLVKRTGEKVFLECVQDMDHENMFWYRQDPGLGLRLIYFSYDVKMKEKGDIPEGYSVSREKKERFSLILESASTNQTSMYLCALPGTVVTEAFFGQGTRLTVV.

The table lists this clonotype with many counts. The chain is built from TRBV30 and TRBJ1-1; D is undetermined. V shed 4 bases and J shed 1 base, with 10 bases lying between them. This CDR3 contains 13 residues. Germline V lookup: CDR1 GTSNPN, CDR2 SVGIG (reference sequence). CDR3 residues: CAWTQVTNTEAFF. DNA for the CDR3: TGTGCCTGGACCCAGGTTACGAACACTGAAGCTTTCTTT.

This clonotype was detected a few times. This sequence joins TRBV19 and TRBJ1-1, with 7 bases lining up with TRBD1. From germline, CDR1 is LNHDA and CDR2 SQIVND (reference sequence). The CDR3 loop spans 13 amino acids. Trimming took 7 bases from V and 3 from J; bases not matched to a gene: 5. CDR3 amino acids: CASTLDRHTEAFF. DNA for the CDR3: TGTGCCAGTACTTTGGACAGGCACACTGAAGCTTTCTTT.

The gene calls are TRBV4-2 and TRBJ1-1; tentatively, D is TRBD1 (5 bases). The CDR3 length is 14 residues. Trimming removed 0 bases from V and 7 bases from J, with 12 bases in between. Germline V gene data show CDR1 as LGHNA and CDR2 as YNFKEQ. Here the CDR3 DNA reads TGTGCCAGCAGCCAAGACAGGGATGGGGGTGAAGCTTTCTTT. It codes for CASSQDRDGGEAFF.

This clonotype was observed a few times. The rearrangement links TRBV19 to TRBJ2-7, with D perhaps TRBD1 or TRBD2 (5 bases each). Germline loops: CDR1 LNHDA, CDR2 SQIVND (reference sequence). This CDR3 has 15 amino acids. V dropped 5 bases and J dropped 2 bases, with 16 bases sitting between them. CDR3 nucleotide sequence: TGTGCCAGTAGTCCCCGGGTAGGGACCCCCTACGAGCAGTACTTC. This codes for CASSPRVGTPYEQYF. Full variable domain (remainder filled in from reference TRBV19 and TRBJ2-7): DGGITQSPKYLFRKEGQNVTLSCEQNLNHDAMYWYRQDPGQGLRLIYYSQIVNDFQKGDIAEGYSVSREKKESFPLTVTSAQKNPTAFYLCASSPRVGTPYEQYFGPGTRLTVT.